The 14 T cell receptor beta chains below all came from one sample that was sequenced in a study of OX40 agonist ivuxolimab in advanced cancers. Libraries were prepared by immunoSEQ multiplex PCR; TCRdb keeps only in-frame clonotypes and omits some of them. In the table there are tens of thousands of clones, 85% of which are singletons. This material consisted of CD4+ or CD8+ T cells sorted from blood, taken in a trial of the OX40 agonist ivuxolimab. Receptor source: an adult with an advanced solid tumor such as melanoma, head and neck, liver or kidney cancer.

The V gene is TRBV28, the J gene TRBJ2-5; possibly TRBD2 for D (5 bases). The germline gives CDR1 MDHEN, CDR2 SYDVKM. Trimming cost V 6 bases and J 5 bases, with 10 bases left between them. This CDR3 region has 12 residues. CDR3 DNA sequence: TGTGCCAGCAGACGGGAATCCGAGACCCAGTACTTC. This codes for CASRRESETQYF.

This chain links TRBV7-2 with TRBJ1-5; D is undetermined. CDR3 length: 14 residues. V was shortened by 6 bases and J by 6 bases, with 15 bases between the two germline ends. The germline CDR1 and CDR2 sequences are SGHTA and FQGNSA. The CDR3 sequence is CASRDALDGQPQHF. The CDR3 DNA reads as TGTGCCAGCAGGGACGCTTTGGACGGTCAGCCCCAGCATTTT.

This clone was counted only a few times. J is TRBJ2-7 and V is TRBV7-9, with a weak D call TRBD1 (6 bases). V lost 1 base to trimming and J lost 3 bases, with 13 bases between them. The CDR3 totals 15 residues. The V gene's germline CDR1 is SEHNR and CDR2 FQNEAQ (reference sequence). The DNA of the CDR3 is TGTGCCAGCAGCTTAGTAGGCAGGGGAGACTACGAGCAGTACTTC. It translates to CASSLVGRGDYEQYF.

The chain links TRBV9 to TRBJ1-4; D remains unclear. Germline V lookup: CDR1 SGDLS, CDR2 YYNGEE. V shed 3 bases and J shed 8 bases, with 14 bases lying between them. This CDR3 has 14 amino acids. The CDR3 nucleotides are TGTGCCAGCAGCGCGCTGATGGAGAACGAAAAACTGTTTTTT. It yields the protein CASSALMENEKLFF.

This chain links TRBV4-3 with TRBJ1-1; 7 nucleotides align to TRBD1. CDR3 length equals 17 residues. The V gene's germline CDR1 is LGHNA and CDR2 YSLEER. V gave up 4 bases and J gave up 0 bases; unmatched junction bases: 11. CDR3 amino acids: CASSRGTDFLMNTEAFF. CDR3 DNA: TGCGCCAGCAGCCGCGGGACAGACTTTCTCATGAACACTGAAGCTTTCTTT.

This clone was seen a few times. The chain couples TRBV9 to TRBJ2-1; 10 positions agree with TRBD2. Losses at the gene ends were 4 bases for V and 8 bases for J; bases not matched to a gene: 12. Germline loops: CDR1 SGDLS, CDR2 YYNGEE. CDR3 length equals 16 residues. The CDR3 spells CASSPRGLANLYEQFF. The DNA for the CDR3 is TGTGCCAGCAGCCCGAGGGGACTAGCGAATTTGTATGAGCAGTTCTTC.

This clone has a handful of counts. The chain uses TRBV7-2 and TRBJ1-1; TRBD1 matches 7 bases. The V gene end was trimmed by 5 bases and the J gene end by 3 bases; junction bases not matched to a gene: 12. In germline, CDR1 is SGHTA, CDR2 FQGNSA. The CDR3 is 16 residues long. This CDR3 is CASSKQGPNTYTEAFF. DNA for the CDR3: TGTGCCAGCAGCAAACAGGGGCCCAATACGTACACTGAAGCTTTCTTT.

The rearrangement joins TRBV6-5 to TRBJ1-5; possibly TRBD1 for D (5 bases). The CDR3 consists of 13 residues. Germline CDR1 reads MNHEY; CDR2 reads SVGAGI. Trimming stripped 2 bases from V and 4 bases from J, with 6 bases between. CDR3 coding DNA: TGTGCCAGCAGTTACGGGGGAAATCAGCCCCAGCATTTT. Residues: CASSYGGNQPQHF.

This chain uses TRBV14 with TRBJ1-2, with 7 bases fitting TRBD1. V trimming: 1 base; J trimming: 6 bases; junction bases outside the gene matches: 5. Germline V lookup: CDR1 SGHDN, CDR2 FVKESK. CDR3 length: 14 amino acids. DNA for the CDR3: TGTGCCAGCAGCCAAGCGACAGGGAACGATGGCTACACCTTC. Residues: CASSQATGNDGYTF. Combining the CDR3 with reference TRBV14 and TRBJ1-2 gives the whole variable domain EAGVTQFPSHSVIEKGQTVTLRCDPISGHDNLYWYRRVMGKEIKFLLHFVKESKQDESGMPNNRFLAERTGGTYSTLKVQPAELEDSGVYFCASSQATGNDGYTFGSGTRLTVV.

The chain's CDR3 is CASSQDFQGAYEQYF. The DNA for the CDR3 is TGCGCCAGCAGCCAAGATTTCCAGGGGGCCTACGAGCAGTACTTC. This sequence joins TRBV4-3 and TRBJ2-7; TRBD1 matches 7 bases. From germline, CDR1 is LGHNA and CDR2 YSLEER. CDR3 length: 15 residues. Germline trimming cut 0 bases from V and 2 bases from J; bases unmatched to any gene: 4.

This clone was found a few times. The CDR3 DNA reads as TGTGCCAGCAGCAGCAGGGGTGTTGGCTATGGCTACACCTTC. It yields the protein CASSSRGVGYGYTF. The J gene is TRBJ1-2, the V gene TRBV7-9; the D gene is possibly TRBD1 (6 bases). Germline V gives CDR1 SEHNR, CDR2 FQNEAQ (reference sequence). V lost 5 bases to trimming and J lost 4 bases, with 14 bases between them. The CDR3 sequence is 14 residues long.

The rearrangement joins TRBV6-6 to TRBJ1-3, with 7 bases identical to TRBD1. CDR3 length: 14 amino acids. V lost 6 bases, J lost 2 bases, and 4 bases stayed unmatched. CDR1 MNHNY and CDR2 SVGAGI come from the germline V gene (reference sequence). CDR3: CASSRGTAGNTIYF. The CDR3 DNA reads as TGTGCCAGCAGCCGAGGGACAGCTGGAAACACCATATATTTT.

A single count supports this clone. The CDR3 DNA reads as TGTGCCAGCACCCAATGGACAGCGACCGGGGAGCTGTTTTTT. Translated, it gives CASTQWTATGELFF. The chain has TRBV2 and TRBJ2-2; D is possibly TRBD1 (6 bases). Germline V CDR1 and CDR2: SNHLY, FYNNEI. V was trimmed by 7 bases and J by 5 bases, leaving 14 bases between them. The CDR3 is 14 amino acids.

A remark on this clone: A read error may produce the germline difference seen at one junction end. This same CDR3 is encoded by further DNA sequences in the sample. This chain connects TRBV7-2 to TRBJ1-3; 7 bases fit TRBD1. The CDR3 is made up of 15 amino acids. CDR1 and CDR2 from the germline V gene are SGHTA and FQGNSA. CDR3 sequence: CASSLRQGSGNTIYF. The CDR3 coding sequence is TGTGCCAGCAGCTTAAGACAGGGCTCTGGGAACACCATATATTTT.